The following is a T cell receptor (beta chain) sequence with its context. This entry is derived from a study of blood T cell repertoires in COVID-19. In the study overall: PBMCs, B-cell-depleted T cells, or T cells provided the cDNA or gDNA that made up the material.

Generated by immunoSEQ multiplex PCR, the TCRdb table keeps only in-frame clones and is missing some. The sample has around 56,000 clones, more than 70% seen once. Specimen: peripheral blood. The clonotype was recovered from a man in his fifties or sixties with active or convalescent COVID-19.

CDR3 sequence reads: CASSESLAGTDTQYF. Here the CDR3 DNA reads TGCGCCAGCAGTGAGTCCCTAGCGGGGACAGATACGCAGTATTTT. V gene TRBV10-1 combines with J gene TRBJ2-3, with 9 bases identical to TRBD2. With 0 bases clipped from V and 3 bases from J, the junction kept 1 base outside the gene matches. Germline lookup yields CDR1 WNHNN and CDR2 SYGVQD (reference sequence). CDR3 length: 15 amino acids.